The entry that follows covers one TCR beta chain sequence. The antigen is undetermined. The sample belongs to a study of shared clonotypes between healthy human individuals. Study-wide background: Donor composition was a couple of women and a few men, aged 18 to 49.

The authors distributed each subset's genomic DNA evenly over several immunoSEQ plates. The assay was immunoSEQ multiplex PCR, and TCRdb's table has in-frame clones only and misses some. The sample records around 200,000 clones, 66% being singletons. Trimming pared 5 bases from V and 5 bases from J, leaving 13 bases between. Per germline, CDR1 MNHGY and CDR2 SAAAGT. CDR3 length equals 14 residues. Study-wide findings and caveats: Rarefaction analysis demonstrated incomplete sorted-subset sequencing notwithstanding large depth.

Both subsets, CD45RA+ naive and CD45RA-negative memory, were split from the CD4+ cells. This receptor was obtained from a man aged 25 to 45 in good health. This chain uses TRBV6-8 with TRBJ2-1; a weak D match, TRBD1 (6 bases). Specimen: memory CD4+ T cells sorted from blood. Sample subset: CD45RA-negative fraction. CDR3 coding DNA: TGTGCCAGCAGTACAACGGCAGGGGACAATGAGCAGTTCTTC. It codes for CASSTTAGDNEQFF.